This T cell receptor (beta chain) derives from a study of Graves' ophthalmopathy and Graves' hyperthyroidism. Study-wide results and limits: Ophthalmopathy progression cases were predicted by the model with approximately 71% sensitivity and about 72% specificity.

The CDR3 has 12 residues. V gave up 6 bases and J gave up 7 bases, with 12 bases separating them. Germline loops: CDR1 LNHDA, CDR2 SQIVND (reference sequence). Under 3 months in duration, the ophthalmopathy in affected donors had moderate-to-severe activity, CAS ≥3 and NOSPECS ≥4. Pregnant or lactating patients and those with other autoimmune diseases or uncontrolled infections were excluded. As diagnostic evidence, clinical symptoms, serum thyroxine, TRAb, thyroid ultrasound and orbital computed tomography were relied upon. The authors amplified TCR beta CDR3 regions, and they did so from RNA transcripts for repertoire sequencing. First-round RT-PCR employed HTBI primers, with a second-round multiplex PCR after it. TCRdb re-derived calls from the multiplex PCR reads in MiXCR, one entry per CDR3 protein. The sample has 350,000 to 400,000 distinct CDR3 sequences; around 17% are singletons. Note on this clonotype: Its antigen is undetermined.

The TCR sequence derives from a woman aged 18-30 years with Graves' ophthalmopathy. Input material: peripheral blood. The V gene is TRBV19, the J gene TRBJ2-5; D might be TRBD1 or TRBD2, each matching 5 bases. In DNA, the CDR3 is TGTGCCAGTAGGAGCAGGGACGGGACCCAGTACTTC. Translating it yields CASRSRDGTQYF.